The source of this TCR beta chain is a study of blood T cell repertoires in COVID-19. Germline-derived CDR1 and CDR2 are SNHLY and FYNNEI. V trimming: 1 base; J trimming: 0 bases; junction bases outside the gene matches: 2. This CDR3 is 17 amino acids long. Produced via immunoSEQ multiplex PCR; TCRdb's table is partial and in-frame only. This repertoire shows around 250,000 clones, around 90% found once; its top ten account for 1% to 1.5%. Participant ages covered about 18 to 100 years across 24 US areas. V usage is TRBV2 and J usage is TRBJ2-6, with TRBD1 matching 8 bases. Sequencing input: PBMCs or T cells enriched from blood (not recorded which). This clonotype was obtained from a human donor in a cohort exposed to, infected with or recovered from COVID-19 (not recorded which). The donor label of this sample is uncertain. This CDR3 reads CASSEVQGGSGANVLTF. In nucleotides, the CDR3 is TGTGCCAGCAGTGAAGTACAGGGGGGCTCTGGGGCCAACGTCCTGACTTTC.